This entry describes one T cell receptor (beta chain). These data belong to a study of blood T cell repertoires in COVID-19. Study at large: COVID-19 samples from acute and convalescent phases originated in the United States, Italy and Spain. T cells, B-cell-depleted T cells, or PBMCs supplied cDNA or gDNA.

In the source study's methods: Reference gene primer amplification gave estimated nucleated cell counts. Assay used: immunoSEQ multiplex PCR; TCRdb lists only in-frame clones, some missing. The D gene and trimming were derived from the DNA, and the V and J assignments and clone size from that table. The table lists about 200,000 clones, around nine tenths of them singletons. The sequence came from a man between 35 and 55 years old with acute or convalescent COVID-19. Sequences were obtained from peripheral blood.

The CDR3 here is CASSQDPLARVEAFF. CDR3 coding DNA: TGTGCCAGCAGCCAAGATCCCCTCGCCAGGGTTGAAGCTTTCTTT. The chain is built from TRBV3-1 (or the pseudogene TRBV3-2) and TRBJ1-1, with D possibly matching TRBD1 (5 bases). The CDR3 spans 15 residues. V was trimmed by 0 bases and J by 7 bases, leaving 15 bases between them. Germline V lookup: CDR1 LGHDT, CDR2 YNNKEL (reference sequence).